This T cell receptor beta chain was observed in a study of blood T cells in healthy people across ages. Study results and caveats: Estimates of total diversity, which came from one million sequenced T cells, were considered to be underestimates.

This clonotype occurred a few times. What it recognizes is unknown. The CDR3 consists of 17 residues. Deletions cut 5 bases from V and 6 bases from J, with 25 bases between. Germline values: CDR1 SGHVS, CDR2 FQNEAQ. It was with a sample-barcoded 5' primer and a J-beta primer mix that a second PCR of roughly 7 to 12 cycles was run. Each TCR beta cDNA got a 12-nucleotide random molecular identifier. There were at least 3 million CDR3-containing paired-end reads obtained from each sample. One entry per CDR3 protein, called by TCRdb with MiXCR from the 5' RACE reads. The table shows hundreds of thousands of distinct CDR3 sequences, with about 55% occurring only once. A minimum of 6.5 million PBMCs was isolated per sample.

This chain links TRBV7-8 with TRBJ1-2; D is ambiguous. Sequencing used blood. The sequence came from an elderly man in good health. The CDR3 DNA follows: TGTGCCAGCAGCCCGCCCCCCACATGGGGAAGGAGGGATGGCTACACCTTC. Protein product: CASSPPPTWGRRDGYTF.